The 30 T cell receptor beta chains below all came from one sample that was sequenced in a study of OX40 agonist ivuxolimab in advanced cancers. Sequencing was performed with immunoSEQ multiplex PCR; in TCRdb, only in-frame clones are kept and a portion is missing. The sample carries roughly 56,000 clones, roughly nine tenths recorded once. The specimen was CD4+ or CD8+ T cells sorted from blood, collected in a trial of the OX40 agonist ivuxolimab. The receptors were gathered from an adult with an advanced solid tumor such as melanoma, head and neck, liver or kidney cancer.

In its sample, this clone was seen once. This chain uses TRBV27 with TRBJ2-2; 9 positions match TRBD1. Germline V gene lookup returns CDR1 MNHEY and CDR2 SMNVEV (reference sequence). This CDR3 has 15 amino acids. The ends lost 5 bases at V and 5 bases at J; junction bases unmatched: 6. CDR3 DNA sequence: TGTGCCAGCAGTCCACAGGGGGCAAAGACCGGGGAGCTGTTTTTT. Translated, it gives CASSPQGAKTGELFF.

J is TRBJ1-1 and V is TRBV30; D gene ambiguous. The germline gives CDR1 GTSNPN, CDR2 SVGIG (reference sequence). The CDR3 totals 13 residues. V was cut by 4 bases and J by 4 bases, with 13 bases left in between. The chain's CDR3 is CAWTVGSGTEAFF. The DNA of the CDR3 is TGTGCCTGGACTGTAGGGAGTGGCACTGAAGCTTTCTTT.

This rearrangement joins TRBV15 to TRBJ2-7; D not certain. The CDR3 contains 15 residues. Per the germline V gene, CDR1 is LNHNV and CDR2 is YYDKDF (reference sequence). V was pared by 1 base and J by 1 base, with 11 bases between. CDR3 sequence: CATSRGGVGSYEQYF. The CDR3 DNA reads TGTGCCACCAGCAGAGGTGGGGTCGGGTCCTACGAGCAGTACTTC.

The CDR3 loop is CASSGWSTEAFF. The CDR3 region has the DNA TGTGCCAGCAGTGGATGGAGCACTGAAGCTTTCTTT. The chain couples TRBV28 to TRBJ1-1; D is undetermined. The ends were cut back, 5 bases at V and 4 bases at J, with 8 bases in the middle. Germline CDR1 and CDR2: MDHEN and SYDVKM. The length of the CDR3 is 12 residues.

The chain links TRBV25-1 to TRBJ1-6; maybe TRBD1 (6 bases). V lost 4 bases to trimming and J lost 5 bases, with 21 bases between them. The CDR3 sequence is 18 residues long. Per the germline V gene, CDR1 is MGHDK and CDR2 is SYGVNS. CDR3 amino acids: CASSGPKTGAANNSPLHF. CDR3 sequence (DNA): TGTGCCAGCAGTGGACCCAAAACGGGGGCGGCGAATAATTCACCCCTCCACTTT. Combining the CDR3 with reference TRBV25-1 and TRBJ1-6 gives the whole variable domain EADIYQTPRYLVIGTGKKITLECSQTMGHDKMYWYQQDPGMELHLIHYSYGVNSTEKGDLSSESTVSRIRTEHFPLTLESARPSHTSQYLCASSGPKTGAANNSPLHFGNGTRLTVT.

V gene TRBV18 combines with J gene TRBJ1-6; TRBD1 matches 7 bases. Germline lookup yields CDR1 KGHSH and CDR2 LQKENI. The CDR3 consists of 15 residues. Trimming at V came to 3 bases and at J to 7 bases, leaving 6 bases not matched to a gene. CDR3 nucleotide sequence: TGTGCCAGCTCACCGGCGGGACAGCGGAATTCACCCCTCCACTTT. Its protein is CASSPAGQRNSPLHF.

The chain combines TRBV5-1 with TRBJ2-3; perhaps TRBD2 as D (6 bases). The CDR3 is 14 amino acids. Trimming shortened V by 0 bases and J by 4 bases, and 9 bases separated the two germline ends. Germline V lookup: CDR1 SGHRS, CDR2 YFSETQ. As DNA, the CDR3 is TGCGCCAGCAGCTTGGCCGGAGGGTCAGATACGCAGTATTTT. This gives the protein CASSLAGGSDTQYF.

J is TRBJ1-1 and V is TRBV5-1, with D possibly matching TRBD1 (5 bases). Germline V CDR1 and CDR2: SGHRS, YFSETQ. Trimming left V 4 bases short and J 7 bases short, with 11 bases between. The CDR3 consists of 12 residues. The CDR3 spells CASSVGDREAFF. DNA for the CDR3: TGCGCCAGCAGCGTTGGGGACCGTGAAGCTTTCTTT.

The chain links TRBV2 to TRBJ1-3; no clear D. Germline assignment: CDR1 SNHLY and CDR2 FYNNEI. The CDR3 runs to 20 residues. V dropped 2 bases and J dropped 0 bases, with 23 bases sitting between them. The DNA for the CDR3 is TGTGCCAGCAGTGAAAACCCGCCTTGGACGAGGGCGAGCTCTGGAAACACCATATATTTT. Its translation is CASSENPPWTRASSGNTIYF.

The genes are TRBV9 and TRBJ2-1; 7 bases map to TRBD1. The CDR3 is made up of 15 amino acids. Germline lookup yields CDR1 SGDLS and CDR2 YYNGEE. V shed 1 base, J shed 1 base, and the junction held 2 bases outside the gene matches. The CDR3 DNA reads TGTGCCAGCAGCGTAACACAGGGGTCCTACAATGAGCAGTTCTTC. Translated: CASSVTQGSYNEQFF.

V is TRBV7-9 and J is TRBJ2-3, with D perhaps matching TRBD1 or TRBD2 (5 bases each). The CDR3 extends over 14 amino acids. The V gene's germline CDR1 is SEHNR and CDR2 FQNEAQ (reference sequence). The V end was cut by 5 bases, the J end by 0 bases, with 9 bases between. This CDR3 reads CASSPGSSTDTQYF. DNA of the CDR3: TGTGCCAGCAGCCCAGGGAGTAGCACAGATACGCAGTATTTT. Full variable domain (outside the CDR3, taken from reference TRBV7-9 and TRBJ2-3): DTGVSQNPRHKITKRGQNVTFRCDPISEHNRLYWYRQTLGQGPEFLTYFQNEAQLEKSRLLSDRFSAERPKGSFSTLEIQRTEQGDSAMYLCASSPGSSTDTQYFGPGTRLTVL.

The J gene is TRBJ2-5, the V gene TRBV5-6; D is perhaps TRBD2 (6 bases). Looked up from germline, CDR1 is SGHDT and CDR2 is YYEEEE. Trimming stripped 4 bases from V and 5 bases from J, with 21 bases between. The CDR3 is 16 residues long. The CDR3 DNA is TGTGCCAGCAGCCGCAAGACTGGAAATGGGGGGGAGACCCAGTACTTC. It translates to CASSRKTGNGGETQYF. The full variable domain, completed using reference TRBV5-6 and TRBJ2-5, is DAGVTQSPTHLIKTRGQQVTLRCSPKSGHDTVSWYQQALGQGPQFIFQYYEEEERQRGNFPDRFSGHQFPNYSSELNVNALLLGDSALYLCASSRKTGNGGETQYFGPGTRLLVL.

This clone showed up just once. The chain carries TRBV5-4 and TRBJ2-1; 14 bases agree with TRBD2. There are 17 residues in the CDR3. CDR1 is SGHNT, CDR2 YYREEE, per germline (reference sequence). J lost 5 bases, V lost 1 base, and 5 bases had no gene match. The CDR3 DNA follows: TGTGCCAGCAGCTTGTGGGGACTAGCGGGAGCAAACAATGAGCAGTTCTTC. Protein product: CASSLWGLAGANNEQFF. Supplemented by reference TRBV5-4 and TRBJ2-1, the full variable domain reads ETGVTQSPTHLIKTRGQQVTLRCSSQSGHNTVSWYQQALGQGPQFIFQYYREEENGRGNFPPRFSGLQFPNYSSELNVNALELDDSALYLCASSLWGLAGANNEQFFGPGTRLTVL.

The J gene is TRBJ2-2, the V gene TRBV7-2; no clear D gene. The CDR3 has 14 residues. Trimming stripped 5 bases from V and 0 bases from J, with 7 bases between. Germline CDR1 reads SGHTA; CDR2 reads FQGNSA. The CDR3 loop is CASSLNANTGELFF. The CDR3 DNA reads as TGTGCCAGCAGCCTAAACGCGAACACCGGGGAGCTGTTTTTT. Combining the CDR3 with reference TRBV7-2 and TRBJ2-2 gives the whole variable domain GAGVSQSPSNKVTEKGKDVELRCDPISGHTALYWYRQSLGQGLEFLIYFQGNSAPDKSGLPSDRFSAERTGGSVSTLTIQRTQQEDSAVYLCASSLNANTGELFFGEGSRLTVL.

This clone was recorded once. This chain links TRBV10-3 with TRBJ1-5; weak D call: TRBD1 (5 bases). The V end was cut by 4 bases, the J end by 4 bases, with 8 bases between. The CDR3 runs 13 residues. Germline CDR1 ENHRY, CDR2 SYGVKD. This CDR3 is CAISGPGNQPQHF. In DNA, the CDR3 is TGTGCCATCAGTGGGCCAGGGAATCAGCCCCAGCATTTT.

The V and J genes are TRBV19 and TRBJ1-2, with D unclear. Germline lookup yields CDR1 LNHDA and CDR2 SQIVND (reference sequence). The V and J ends lost 4 bases and 3 bases respectively, with 18 bases between them. The CDR3 has 16 amino acids. CDR3 nucleotide sequence: TGTGCCAGTAGTAATCTAAGCCCGGGATGGGACTATGGCTACACCTTC. Protein product: CASSNLSPGWDYGYTF.

The chain combines TRBV4-1 with TRBJ2-5, with TRBD2 identical over 7 bases. The germline CDR1 and CDR2 sequences are MGHRA and YSYEKL. V lost 1 base and J lost 4; bases outside the gene matches: 6. CDR3 length: 15 amino acids. This CDR3 reads CASSQGPTSRETQYF. The CDR3 DNA reads TGCGCCAGCAGCCAAGGCCCGACTAGCCGAGAGACCCAGTACTTC.

The chain uses TRBV7-8 and TRBJ2-2; 9 nucleotides align to TRBD2. The CDR3 extends over 17 amino acids. Germline-derived CDR1 and CDR2 are SGHVS and FQNEAQ. Trimming took 1 base from V and 7 from J; bases not matched to a gene: 10. The CDR3 DNA is TGTGCCAGCAGCTTAGTGGGGCTAGCGGGGTTCGGCGGGGAGCTGTTTTTT. This sequence encodes CASSLVGLAGFGGELFF.

The chain couples TRBV4-3 to TRBJ2-7; unclear D gene. The germline CDR1 and CDR2 sequences are LGHNA and YSLEER. V gave up 4 bases and J gave up 7 bases, with 14 bases separating them. This CDR3 contains 13 residues. CDR3 bases: TGCGCCAGCAGCCCCAAGGTAGAATCGGAGCAGTACTTC. It yields the protein CASSPKVESEQYF.

This sequence joins TRBV10-2 and TRBJ2-1, with D unresolved. V was cut by 1 base and J by 1 base, with 8 bases left in between. CDR3 length equals 15 residues. Germline assignment: CDR1 WSHSY and CDR2 SAAADI. CDR3 in DNA: TGCGCCAGCAGTGAGTTTCGGAGTTCCTACAATGAGCAGTTCTTC. Its translation is CASSEFRSSYNEQFF.

The gene calls are TRBV7-2 and TRBJ2-3; 9 positions match TRBD2. J lost 8 bases, V lost 5 bases, and 11 bases had no gene match. The CDR3 length is 15 residues. Germline-derived CDR1 and CDR2 are SGHTA and FQGNSA. Here the CDR3 DNA reads TGTGCCAGCAGCCTTGGCGGGAGGGCCGAGGTTACGCAGTATTTT. This gives the protein CASSLGGRAEVTQYF.

V and J are TRBV10-3 and TRBJ2-7; 9 nucleotides agree with TRBD1. V gave up 4 bases and J gave up 3 bases; unmatched junction bases: 4. This CDR3 region has 14 residues. The germline V gene has CDR1 ENHRY and CDR2 SYGVKD. CDR3 loop: CAISGQGDLYEQYF. DNA of the CDR3: TGTGCCATCAGTGGACAGGGGGACCTCTACGAGCAGTACTTC.

The chain uses TRBV6-1 and TRBJ1-2; possibly TRBD1 for D (6 bases). The CDR3 has 12 amino acids. Germline V gene data show CDR1 as MNHNS and CDR2 as SASEGT. V was cut by 8 bases and J by 5 bases, with 12 bases left in between. Written as DNA, the CDR3 is TGTGCCAGCTGGGGGGCTAGGTATGGCTACACCTTC. Amino acids: CASWGARYGYTF.

The J gene is TRBJ2-1, the V gene TRBV15; D is perhaps TRBD2 (7 bases). This CDR3 contains 20 residues. Germline loops: CDR1 LNHNV, CDR2 YYDKDF (reference sequence). V was clipped by 0 bases and J by 4 bases, with 25 bases between them. DNA of the CDR3: TGTGCCACCAGCAGAGACATCGCTGGGGGGGCCCTCCCAGAATACAATGAGCAGTTCTTC. Its translation is CATSRDIAGGALPEYNEQFF.

V is TRBV7-2 and J is TRBJ2-5, with D tentatively TRBD2 (6 bases). V was clipped by 1 base and J by 2 bases, with 11 bases between them. CDR3 size: 15 residues. Germline V gene lookup returns CDR1 SGHTA and CDR2 FQGNSA. The CDR3 loop reads CASSLVASAQETQYF. CDR3 bases: TGTGCCAGCAGCTTAGTGGCTAGCGCACAAGAGACCCAGTACTTC.

The chain recombines TRBV30 with TRBJ2-1; D gene ambiguous. The length of the CDR3 is 13 residues. Germline V lookup: CDR1 GTSNPN, CDR2 SVGIG (reference sequence). The V end was cut by 5 bases, the J end by 0 bases, with 8 bases between. The CDR3 sequence: CAWFGYSYNEQFF. The CDR3 nucleotides read TGTGCCTGGTTTGGCTACTCCTACAATGAGCAGTTCTTC.

The sample holds one count of this clone. The rearrangement links TRBV11-3 to TRBJ2-7; 10 nucleotides line up with TRBD1. With 5 bases clipped from V and 3 bases from J, the junction kept 4 bases outside the gene matches. The V gene's germline CDR1 is SGHNT and CDR2 YENEEA. This CDR3 has 14 amino acids. This chain's CDR3 is CASSRGQGGYEQYF. The CDR3 DNA sequence: TGTGCCAGCAGCCGAGGACAGGGGGGCTACGAGCAGTACTTC. The full variable domain, rest sourced from reference TRBV11-3 and TRBJ2-7, is EAGVVQSPRYKIIEKKQPVAFWCNPISGHNTLYWYLQNLGQGPELLIRYENEEAVDDSQLPKDRFSAERLKGVDSTLKIQPAELGDSAVYLCASSRGQGGYEQYFGPGTRLTVT.

This clone was seen just once. The rearrangement uses TRBV6-1 and TRBJ2-1; 10 bases map to TRBD2. CDR1 is MNHNS and CDR2 is SASEGT in the germline V gene. The CDR3 totals 15 residues. V shed 8 bases and J 9 bases; nucleotides not matched to a gene: 13. The CDR3 is CASHEGASGRREQFF. The CDR3 DNA reads TGTGCCAGCCATGAGGGGGCTAGCGGGAGACGTGAGCAGTTCTTC.

This chain joins TRBV2 and TRBJ2-2, with TRBD2 matching over 7 bases. Germline values: CDR1 SNHLY, CDR2 FYNNEI. This CDR3 is built from 16 residues. Trimming at V came to 2 bases and at J to 3 bases, leaving 6 bases not matched to a gene. The CDR3 loop is CASSERVSGYTGELFF. For the CDR3, the DNA is TGTGCCAGCAGTGAACGGGTTAGCGGGTACACCGGGGAGCTGTTTTTT.

Here the CDR3 reads CASSLESGSYAQYF. The CDR3 region has the DNA TGTGCCAGCAGCTTAGAGTCGGGCTCGTACGCGCAGTATTTT. The chain uses TRBV7-9 and TRBJ2-3, with D unresolved. The V gene lost 1 base and the J gene lost 10 bases, with 15 bases spanning the gap. Per the germline V gene, CDR1 is SEHNR and CDR2 is FQNEAQ (reference sequence). The CDR3 spans 14 residues.